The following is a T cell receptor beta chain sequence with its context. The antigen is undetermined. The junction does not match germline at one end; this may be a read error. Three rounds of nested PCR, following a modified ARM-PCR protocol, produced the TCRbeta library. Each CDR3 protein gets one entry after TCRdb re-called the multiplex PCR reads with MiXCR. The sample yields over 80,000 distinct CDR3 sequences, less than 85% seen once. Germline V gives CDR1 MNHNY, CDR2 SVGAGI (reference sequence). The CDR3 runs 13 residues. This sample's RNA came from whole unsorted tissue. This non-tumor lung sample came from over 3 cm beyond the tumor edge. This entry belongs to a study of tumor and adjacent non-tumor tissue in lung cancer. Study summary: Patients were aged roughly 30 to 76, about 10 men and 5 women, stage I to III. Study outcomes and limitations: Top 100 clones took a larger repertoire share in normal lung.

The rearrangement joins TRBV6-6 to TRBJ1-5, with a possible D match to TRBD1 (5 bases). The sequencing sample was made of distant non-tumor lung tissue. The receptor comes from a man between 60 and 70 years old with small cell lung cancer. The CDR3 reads CPSSFQGGQPQHF. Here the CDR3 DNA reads TGTCCCAGCAGTTTCCAGGGTGGGCAACCCCAGCATTTT.